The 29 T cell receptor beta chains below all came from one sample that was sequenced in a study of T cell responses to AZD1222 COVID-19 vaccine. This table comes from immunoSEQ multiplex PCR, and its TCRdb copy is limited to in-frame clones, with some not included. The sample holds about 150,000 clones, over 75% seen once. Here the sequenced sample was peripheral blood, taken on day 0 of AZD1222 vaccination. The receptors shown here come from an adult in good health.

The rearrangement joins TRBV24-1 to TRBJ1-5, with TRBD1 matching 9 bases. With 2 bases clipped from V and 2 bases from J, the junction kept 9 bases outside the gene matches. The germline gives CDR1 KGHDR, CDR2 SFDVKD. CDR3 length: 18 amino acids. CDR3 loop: CATSDYGQGSRCNQPQHF. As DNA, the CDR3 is TGTGCCACCAGTGATTACGGACAGGGGTCGAGGTGCAATCAGCCCCAGCATTTT.

The CDR3 spells CASRQAATGELFF. The CDR3 nucleotides read TGTGCCAGCCGCCAGGCGGCCACCGGGGAGCTGTTTTTT. This rearrangement joins TRBV27 to TRBJ2-2; D gene ambiguous. The germline V gene encodes CDR1 MNHEY and CDR2 SMNVEV (reference sequence). There are 13 residues in the CDR3. The V gene lost 8 bases and the J gene lost 4 bases, with 11 bases spanning the gap.

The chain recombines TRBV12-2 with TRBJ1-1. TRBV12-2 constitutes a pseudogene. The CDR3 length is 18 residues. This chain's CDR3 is CASRQRSSGSHKDTEAFF. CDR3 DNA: TGTGCAAGTCGCCAACGGAGTTCAGGGAGCCACAAGGACACTGAAGCTTTCTTT.

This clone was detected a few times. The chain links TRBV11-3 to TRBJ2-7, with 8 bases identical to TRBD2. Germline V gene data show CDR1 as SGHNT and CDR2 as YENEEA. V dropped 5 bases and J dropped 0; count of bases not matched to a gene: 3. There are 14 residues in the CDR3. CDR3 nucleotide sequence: TGTGCCAGCAGCCTACTAGCGGCCTCCTACGAGCAGTACTTC. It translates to CASSLLAASYEQYF. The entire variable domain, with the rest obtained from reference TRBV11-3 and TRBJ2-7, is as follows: EAGVVQSPRYKIIEKKQPVAFWCNPISGHNTLYWYLQNLGQGPELLIRYENEEAVDDSQLPKDRFSAERLKGVDSTLKIQPAELGDSAVYLCASSLLAASYEQYFGPGTRLTVT.

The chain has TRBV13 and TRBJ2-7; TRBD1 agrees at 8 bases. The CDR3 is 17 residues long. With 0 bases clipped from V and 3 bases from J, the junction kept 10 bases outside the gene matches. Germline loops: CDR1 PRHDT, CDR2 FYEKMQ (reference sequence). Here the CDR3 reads CASSLGLERQGYYEQYF. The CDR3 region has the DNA TGTGCCAGCAGCTTAGGCCTCGAAAGACAGGGGTACTACGAGCAGTACTTC.

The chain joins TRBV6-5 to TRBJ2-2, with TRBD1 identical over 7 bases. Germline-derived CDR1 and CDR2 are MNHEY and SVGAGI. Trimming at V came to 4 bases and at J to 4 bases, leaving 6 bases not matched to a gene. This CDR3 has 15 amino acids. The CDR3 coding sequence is TGTGCCAGCAGTTTGGGACAGACCTTCACCGGGGAGCTGTTTTTT. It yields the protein CASSLGQTFTGELFF.

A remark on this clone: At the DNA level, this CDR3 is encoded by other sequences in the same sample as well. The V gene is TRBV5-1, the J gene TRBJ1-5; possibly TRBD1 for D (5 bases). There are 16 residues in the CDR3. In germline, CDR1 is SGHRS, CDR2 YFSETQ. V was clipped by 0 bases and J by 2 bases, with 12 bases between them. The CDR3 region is CASSLDGGGGNQPQHF. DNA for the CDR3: TGCGCCAGCAGCTTGGATGGGGGAGGGGGCAATCAGCCCCAGCATTTT. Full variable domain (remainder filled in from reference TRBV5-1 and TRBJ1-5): KAGVTQTPRYLIKTRGQQVTLSCSPISGHRSVSWYQQTPGQGLQFLFEYFSETQRNKGNFPGRFSGRQFSNSRSEMNVSTLELGDSALYLCASSLDGGGGNQPQHFGDGTRLSIL.

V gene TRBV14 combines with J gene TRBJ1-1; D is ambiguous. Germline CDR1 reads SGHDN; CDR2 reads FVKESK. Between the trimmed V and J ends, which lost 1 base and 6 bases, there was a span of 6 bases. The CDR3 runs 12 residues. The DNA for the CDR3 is TGTGCCAGCAGCCAAGTGTACCCTGAAGCTTTCTTT. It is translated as CASSQVYPEAFF.

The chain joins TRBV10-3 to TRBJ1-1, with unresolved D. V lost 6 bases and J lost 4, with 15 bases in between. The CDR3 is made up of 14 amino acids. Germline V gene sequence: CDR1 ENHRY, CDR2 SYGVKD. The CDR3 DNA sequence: TGTGCCATCAGCGACCAGGACTTAAGCACTGAAGCTTTCTTT. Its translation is CAISDQDLSTEAFF.

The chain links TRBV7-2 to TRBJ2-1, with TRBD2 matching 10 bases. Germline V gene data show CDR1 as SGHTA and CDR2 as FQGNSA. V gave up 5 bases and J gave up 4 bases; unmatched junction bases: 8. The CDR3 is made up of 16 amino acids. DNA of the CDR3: TGTGCCAGCAGCCCGGTGCTAGCGGGAGTATACAATGAGCAGTTCTTC. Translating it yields CASSPVLAGVYNEQFF.

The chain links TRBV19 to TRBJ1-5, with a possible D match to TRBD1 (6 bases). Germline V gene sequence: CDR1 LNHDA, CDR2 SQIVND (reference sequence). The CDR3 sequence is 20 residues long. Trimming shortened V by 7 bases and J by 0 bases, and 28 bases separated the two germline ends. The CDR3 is CASTTRGELGGGPSNQPQHF. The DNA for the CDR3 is TGTGCCAGTACCACCCGAGGGGAGCTCGGGGGGGGCCCTAGCAATCAGCCCCAGCATTTT.

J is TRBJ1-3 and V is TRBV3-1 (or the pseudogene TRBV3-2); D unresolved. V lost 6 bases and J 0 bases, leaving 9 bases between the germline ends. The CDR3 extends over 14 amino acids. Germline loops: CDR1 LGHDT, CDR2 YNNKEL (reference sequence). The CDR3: CASSIRSSGNTIYF. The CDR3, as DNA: TGTGCCAGCAGTATAAGGAGCTCTGGAAACACCATATATTTT.

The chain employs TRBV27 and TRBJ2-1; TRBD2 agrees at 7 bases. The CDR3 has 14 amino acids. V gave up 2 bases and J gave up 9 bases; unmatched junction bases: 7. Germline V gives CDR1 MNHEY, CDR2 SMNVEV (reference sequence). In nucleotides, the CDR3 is TGTGCCAGCAGTTTAGGGTTCGCTAGCGGTGAGCAGTTCTTC. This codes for CASSLGFASGEQFF.

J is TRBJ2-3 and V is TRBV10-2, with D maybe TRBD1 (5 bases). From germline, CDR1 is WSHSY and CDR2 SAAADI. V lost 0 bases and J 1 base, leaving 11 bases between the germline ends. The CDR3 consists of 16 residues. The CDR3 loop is CASSESIVGRTDTQYF. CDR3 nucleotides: TGCGCCAGCAGTGAGTCGATCGTGGGGCGCACAGATACGCAGTATTTT.

The CDR3, as DNA: TGCGCCAGCAGCTTGGGTGCGGGCACAGATACGCAGTATTTT. This translates into CASSLGAGTDTQYF. The chain combines TRBV5-1 with TRBJ2-3; D unresolved. The germline V gene has CDR1 SGHRS and CDR2 YFSETQ. The CDR3 runs 14 residues. With 0 bases removed from V and 1 base from J, the gap between germline ends came to 6 bases.

The CDR3 DNA sequence: TGTGCCAGCAGTGAAGCTTCCGGGGGGGGAACAGATACGCAGTATTTT. It codes for CASSEASGGGTDTQYF. V gene TRBV6-1 combines with J gene TRBJ2-3; 8 bases are shared with TRBD2. Looked up from germline, CDR1 is MNHNS and CDR2 is SASEGT. The junction had 5 bases not matched to a gene; V was cut back by 0 bases and J by 3 bases. This CDR3 contains 16 residues.

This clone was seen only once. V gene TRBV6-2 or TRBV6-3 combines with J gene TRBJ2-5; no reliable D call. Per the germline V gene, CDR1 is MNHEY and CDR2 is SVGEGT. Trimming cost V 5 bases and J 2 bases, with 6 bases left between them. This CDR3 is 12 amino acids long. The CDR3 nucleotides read TGTGCCAGCAGTCTCGATCAAGAGACCCAGTACTTC. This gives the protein CASSLDQETQYF.

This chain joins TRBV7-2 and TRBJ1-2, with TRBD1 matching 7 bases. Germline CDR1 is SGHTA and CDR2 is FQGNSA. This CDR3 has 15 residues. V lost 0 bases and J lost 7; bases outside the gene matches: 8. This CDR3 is CASSLAGQGDLGYTF. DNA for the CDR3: TGTGCCAGCAGCTTAGCGGGGCAGGGGGATCTTGGCTACACCTTC.

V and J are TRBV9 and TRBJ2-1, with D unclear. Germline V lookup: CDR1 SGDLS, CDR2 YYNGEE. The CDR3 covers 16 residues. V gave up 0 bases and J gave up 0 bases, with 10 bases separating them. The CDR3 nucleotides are TGTGCCAGCAGCGTAGGCCGGGCGAGCTCCTACAATGAGCAGTTCTTC. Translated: CASSVGRASSYNEQFF.

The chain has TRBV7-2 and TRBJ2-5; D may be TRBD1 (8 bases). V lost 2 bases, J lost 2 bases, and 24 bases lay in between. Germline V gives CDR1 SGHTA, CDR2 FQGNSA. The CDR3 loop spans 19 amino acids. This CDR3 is CASSLQMDRARGRQETQYF. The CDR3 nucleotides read TGTGCCAGCAGCTTACAAATGGACAGGGCGCGGGGGCGACAAGAGACCCAGTACTTC.

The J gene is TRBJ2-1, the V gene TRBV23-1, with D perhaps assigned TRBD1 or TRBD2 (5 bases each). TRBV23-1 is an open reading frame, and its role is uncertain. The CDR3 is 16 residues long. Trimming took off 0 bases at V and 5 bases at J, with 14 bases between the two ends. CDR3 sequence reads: CASSQSGERRHNEQFF. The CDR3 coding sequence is TGCGCCAGCAGTCAATCGGGGGAGCGGAGGCACAATGAGCAGTTCTTC.

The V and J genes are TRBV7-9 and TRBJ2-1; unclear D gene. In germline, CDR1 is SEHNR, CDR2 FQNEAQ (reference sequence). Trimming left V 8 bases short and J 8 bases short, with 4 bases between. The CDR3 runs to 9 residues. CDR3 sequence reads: CASQDEQFF. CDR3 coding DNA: TGTGCCAGCCAGGATGAGCAGTTCTTC.

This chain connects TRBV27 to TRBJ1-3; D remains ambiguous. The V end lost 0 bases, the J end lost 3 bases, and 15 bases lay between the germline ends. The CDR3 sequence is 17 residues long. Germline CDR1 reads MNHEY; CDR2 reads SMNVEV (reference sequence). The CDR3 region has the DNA TGTGCCAGCAGTTTATCCGCCGGAGGCTGGCGTGGAAACACCATATATTTT. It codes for CASSLSAGGWRGNTIYF.

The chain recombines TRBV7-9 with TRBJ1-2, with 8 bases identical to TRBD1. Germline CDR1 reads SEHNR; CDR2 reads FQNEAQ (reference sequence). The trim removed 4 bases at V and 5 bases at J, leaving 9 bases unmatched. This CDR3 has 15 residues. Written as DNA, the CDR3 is TGTGCCAGCAGCTCCCTGGGACAGGCCATTTATGGCTACACCTTC. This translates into CASSSLGQAIYGYTF.

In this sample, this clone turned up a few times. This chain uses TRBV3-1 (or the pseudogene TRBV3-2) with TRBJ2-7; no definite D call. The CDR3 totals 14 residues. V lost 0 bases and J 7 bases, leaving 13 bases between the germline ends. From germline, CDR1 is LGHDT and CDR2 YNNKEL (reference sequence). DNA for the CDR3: TGTGCCAGCAGCCAAGAATTGGTGGGTAGAGAGCAGTACTTC. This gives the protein CASSQELVGREQYF.

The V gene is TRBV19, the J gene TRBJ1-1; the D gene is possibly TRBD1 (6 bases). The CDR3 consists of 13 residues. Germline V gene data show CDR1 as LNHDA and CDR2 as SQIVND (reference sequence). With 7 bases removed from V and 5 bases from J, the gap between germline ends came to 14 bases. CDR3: CASNGGLWTEAFF. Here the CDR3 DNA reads TGTGCCAGTAACGGGGGGCTATGGACTGAAGCTTTCTTT.

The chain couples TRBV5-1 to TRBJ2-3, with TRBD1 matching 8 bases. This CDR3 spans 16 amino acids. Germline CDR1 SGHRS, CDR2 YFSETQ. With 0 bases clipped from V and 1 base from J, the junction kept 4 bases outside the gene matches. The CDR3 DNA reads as TGCGCCAGCAGCTTGGGAGACAGGGGACGCACAGATACGCAGTATTTT. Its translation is CASSLGDRGRTDTQYF.

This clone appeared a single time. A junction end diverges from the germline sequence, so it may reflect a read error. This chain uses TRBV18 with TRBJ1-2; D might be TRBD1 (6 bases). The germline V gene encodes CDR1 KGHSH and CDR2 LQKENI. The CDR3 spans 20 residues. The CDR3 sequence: CASSPQTGTQTTGANYGHTF. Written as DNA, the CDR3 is TGTGCCAGCTCCCCTCAAACTGGGACCCAAACGACAGGAGCAAATTATGGCCACACCTTC.

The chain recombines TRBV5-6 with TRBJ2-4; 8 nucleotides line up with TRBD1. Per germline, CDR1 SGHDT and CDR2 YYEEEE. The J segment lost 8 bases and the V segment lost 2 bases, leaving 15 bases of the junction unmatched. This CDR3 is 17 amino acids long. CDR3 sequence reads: CASSFRTGWLFEDIQYF. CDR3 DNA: TGTGCCAGCAGCTTCAGGACAGGGTGGTTATTTGAGGACATTCAGTACTTC.